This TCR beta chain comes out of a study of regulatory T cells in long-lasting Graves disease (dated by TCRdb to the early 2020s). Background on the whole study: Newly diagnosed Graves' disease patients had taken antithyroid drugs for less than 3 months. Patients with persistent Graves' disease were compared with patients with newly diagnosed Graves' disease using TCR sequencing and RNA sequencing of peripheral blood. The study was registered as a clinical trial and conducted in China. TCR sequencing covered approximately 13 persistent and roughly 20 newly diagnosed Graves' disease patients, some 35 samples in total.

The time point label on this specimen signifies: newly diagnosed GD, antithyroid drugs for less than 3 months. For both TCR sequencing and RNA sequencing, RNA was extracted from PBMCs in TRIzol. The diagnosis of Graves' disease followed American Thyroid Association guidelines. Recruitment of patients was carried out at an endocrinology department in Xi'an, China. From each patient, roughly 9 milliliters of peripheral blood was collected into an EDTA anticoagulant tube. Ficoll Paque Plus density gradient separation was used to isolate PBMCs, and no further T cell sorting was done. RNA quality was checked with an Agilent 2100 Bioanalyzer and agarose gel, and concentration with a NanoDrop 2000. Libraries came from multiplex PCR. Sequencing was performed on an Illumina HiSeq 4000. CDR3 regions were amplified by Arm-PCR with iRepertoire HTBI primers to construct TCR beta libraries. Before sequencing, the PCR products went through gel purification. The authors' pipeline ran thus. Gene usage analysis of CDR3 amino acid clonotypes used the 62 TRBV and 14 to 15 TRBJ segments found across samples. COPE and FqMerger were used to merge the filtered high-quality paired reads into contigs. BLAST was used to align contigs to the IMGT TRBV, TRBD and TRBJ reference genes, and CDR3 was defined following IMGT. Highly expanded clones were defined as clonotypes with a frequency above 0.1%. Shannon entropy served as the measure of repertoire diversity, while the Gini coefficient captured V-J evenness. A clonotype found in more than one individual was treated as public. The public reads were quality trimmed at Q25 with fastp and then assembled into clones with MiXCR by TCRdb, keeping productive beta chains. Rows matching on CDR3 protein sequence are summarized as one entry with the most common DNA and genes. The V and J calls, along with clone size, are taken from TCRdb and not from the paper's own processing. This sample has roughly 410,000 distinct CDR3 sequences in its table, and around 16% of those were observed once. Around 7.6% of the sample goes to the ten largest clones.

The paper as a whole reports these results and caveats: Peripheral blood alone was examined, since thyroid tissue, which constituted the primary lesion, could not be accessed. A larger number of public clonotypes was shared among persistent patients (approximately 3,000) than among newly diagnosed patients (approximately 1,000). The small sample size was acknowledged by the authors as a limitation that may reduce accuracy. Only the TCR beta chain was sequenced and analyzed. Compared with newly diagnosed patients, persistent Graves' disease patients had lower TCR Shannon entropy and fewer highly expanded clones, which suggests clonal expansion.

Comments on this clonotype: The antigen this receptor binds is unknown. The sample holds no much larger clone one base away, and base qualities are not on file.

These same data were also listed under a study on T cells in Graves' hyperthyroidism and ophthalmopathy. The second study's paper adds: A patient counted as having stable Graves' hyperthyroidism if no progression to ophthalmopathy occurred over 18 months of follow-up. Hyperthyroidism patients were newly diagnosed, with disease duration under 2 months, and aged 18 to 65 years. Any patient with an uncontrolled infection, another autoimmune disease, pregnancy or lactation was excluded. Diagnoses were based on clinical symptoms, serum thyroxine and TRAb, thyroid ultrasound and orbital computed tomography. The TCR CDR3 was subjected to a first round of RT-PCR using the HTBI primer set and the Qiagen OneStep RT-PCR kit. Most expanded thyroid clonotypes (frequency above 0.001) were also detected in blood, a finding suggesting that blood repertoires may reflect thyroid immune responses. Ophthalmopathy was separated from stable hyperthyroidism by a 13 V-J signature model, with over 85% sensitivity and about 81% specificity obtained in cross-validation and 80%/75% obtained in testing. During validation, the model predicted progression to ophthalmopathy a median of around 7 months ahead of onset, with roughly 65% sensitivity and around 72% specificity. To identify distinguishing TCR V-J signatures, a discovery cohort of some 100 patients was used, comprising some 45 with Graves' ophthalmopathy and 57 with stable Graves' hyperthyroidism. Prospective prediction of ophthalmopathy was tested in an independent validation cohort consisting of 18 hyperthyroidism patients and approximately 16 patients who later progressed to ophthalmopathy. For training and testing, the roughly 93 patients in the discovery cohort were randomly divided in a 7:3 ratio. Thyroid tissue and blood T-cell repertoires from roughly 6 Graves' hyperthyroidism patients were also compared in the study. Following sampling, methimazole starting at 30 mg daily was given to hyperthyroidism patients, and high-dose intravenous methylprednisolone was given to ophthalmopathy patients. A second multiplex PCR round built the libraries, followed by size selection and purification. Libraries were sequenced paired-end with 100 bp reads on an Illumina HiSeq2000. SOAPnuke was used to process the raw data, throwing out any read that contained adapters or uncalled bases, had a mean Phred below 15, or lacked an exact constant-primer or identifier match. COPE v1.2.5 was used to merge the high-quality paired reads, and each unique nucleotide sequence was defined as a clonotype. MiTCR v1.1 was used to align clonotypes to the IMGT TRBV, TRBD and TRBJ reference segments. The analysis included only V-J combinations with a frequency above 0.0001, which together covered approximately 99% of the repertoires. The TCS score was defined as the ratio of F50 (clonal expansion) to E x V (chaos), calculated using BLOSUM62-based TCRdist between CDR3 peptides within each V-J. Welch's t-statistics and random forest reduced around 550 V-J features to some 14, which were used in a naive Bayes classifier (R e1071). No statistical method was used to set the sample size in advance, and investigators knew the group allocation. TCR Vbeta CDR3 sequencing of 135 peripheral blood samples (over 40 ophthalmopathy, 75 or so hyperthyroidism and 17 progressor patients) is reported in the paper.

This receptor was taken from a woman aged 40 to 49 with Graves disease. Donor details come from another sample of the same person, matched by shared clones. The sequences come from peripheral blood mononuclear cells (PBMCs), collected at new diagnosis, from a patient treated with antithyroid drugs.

In nucleotide form, the sequence is TGTGCCAGCAGCTTAGGTACTAGCGGGATCTCCTACGAGCAGTACTTC. It codes for CASSLGTSGISYEQYF. This chain is built from TRBV7-6 and TRBJ2-7; TRBD2 lines up with 10 middle nucleotides. V ends up 1 base short and J 0 bases short, with an unmatched junction base count of 3. CDR1 is given as SGHVS and CDR2 as FNYEAQ, both from the germline V gene. Reading from cysteine to phenylalanine, the CDR3 counts 16 amino acids. This entry keeps only the CDR3 DNA: 48 bases, framed from base 1.